Following are 18 T cell receptor beta chains from one sample sequenced in a study of T cell responses to AZD1222 COVID-19 vaccine. Data came from immunoSEQ multiplex PCR; TCRdb stores just in-frame clones and leaves some out. The sample has about 48,000 clones; roughly 85% are singletons. This specimen was peripheral blood, taken 28 days after the second AZD1222 dose. All receptors come from an adult who received the AZD1222 COVID-19 vaccine.

The gene calls are TRBV28 and TRBJ2-7; 9 bases align to TRBD2. The CDR3 has 17 amino acids. Germline CDR1 is MDHEN and CDR2 is SYDVKM. V lost 7 bases and J lost 2; bases outside the gene matches: 15. The CDR3 DNA follows: TGTGCCAGCAATGGACGGGCTAGCGGGACGAAACCCTACGAGCAGTACTTC. This translates into CASNGRASGTKPYEQYF.

The V and J genes are TRBV10-3 and TRBJ2-3; 8 bases match TRBD2. Trimming removed 0 bases from V and 4 bases from J; junction bases left unmatched: 3. The V gene's germline CDR1 is ENHRY and CDR2 SYGVKD. This CDR3 has 15 residues. The chain's CDR3 is CAISESSGSADTQYF. As DNA, the CDR3 is TGTGCCATCAGTGAGTCGAGCGGGAGCGCAGATACGCAGTATTTT.

This clone was observed a few times. The rearrangement links TRBV3-1 (or the pseudogene TRBV3-2) to TRBJ1-1; 9 bases line up with TRBD1. This CDR3 is 14 amino acids long. Germline V gives CDR1 LGHDT, CDR2 YNNKEL (reference sequence). Unmatched junction bases numbered 6, after V lost 5 bases and J lost 5 bases. CDR3: CASSYQTGGTEAFF. In nucleotides, the CDR3 is TGTGCCAGCAGCTACCAGACAGGGGGAACTGAAGCTTTCTTT.

This sequence joins TRBV3-1 (or the pseudogene TRBV3-2) and TRBJ1-2, with 9 bases that match TRBD1. Trimming removed 4 bases from V and 2 bases from J; junction bases left unmatched: 8. CDR3 length equals 16 residues. Germline lookup yields CDR1 LGHDT and CDR2 YNNKEL (reference sequence). The CDR3 region is CASSLVLGQGNYGYTF. The CDR3 nucleotides read TGTGCCAGCAGCCTCGTGCTCGGACAGGGGAACTATGGCTACACCTTC.

This clone has more than one count but fewer than ten. The chain carries TRBV27 and TRBJ1-5; D is undetermined. This CDR3 comprises 13 residues. Between the trimmed V and J ends, which lost 2 bases and 6 bases, there was a span of 8 bases. The germline V gene has CDR1 MNHEY and CDR2 SMNVEV (reference sequence). This CDR3 is CASSLGRSQPQHF. CDR3 sequence (DNA): TGTGCCAGCAGTTTAGGACGGAGTCAGCCCCAGCATTTT.

J is TRBJ2-3 and V is TRBV28; 11 positions match TRBD2. In germline, CDR1 is MDHEN, CDR2 SYDVKM. The V and J ends lost 4 bases and 1 base, in that order; junction bases with no gene match: 13. This CDR3 spans 19 amino acids. The CDR3 DNA is TGTGCCAGCAGTTCCTTGGGTAGCGGGAGGGCCGGGGGCACAGATACGCAGTATTTT. Protein sequence: CASSSLGSGRAGGTDTQYF.

The gene calls are TRBV5-4 and TRBJ1-2, with 7 bases lining up with TRBD1. This CDR3 has 16 residues. The germline gives CDR1 SGHNT, CDR2 YYREEE (reference sequence). V trimming: 5 bases; J trimming: 4 bases; junction bases outside the gene matches: 14. CDR3 coding DNA: TGTGCCAGCAGTCCCACGTGGCAGGGGGGGGGCTATGGCTACACCTTC. Residues: CASSPTWQGGGYGYTF.

The chain carries TRBV5-1 and TRBJ1-5; the D is unclear. V was cut by 7 bases and J by 0 bases, with 14 bases left in between. The CDR3 length is 15 residues. Germline loops: CDR1 SGHRS, CDR2 YFSETQ. As DNA, the CDR3 is TGCGCCAGCTCGGAGGGCGGGTATAGCAATCAGCCCCAGCATTTT. Translating gives CASSEGGYSNQPQHF.

This sequence joins TRBV29-1 and TRBJ1-2; 8 nucleotides match TRBD1. There are 16 residues in the CDR3. Per germline, CDR1 SQVTM and CDR2 ANQGSEA. The trim removed 4 bases at V and 7 bases at J, leaving 17 bases unmatched. The CDR3 here is CSVAWTTGQAMVGYTF. CDR3 DNA: TGCAGCGTTGCCTGGACAACGGGACAGGCCATGGTTGGCTACACCTTC.

DNA of the CDR3: TGTGCCAGCAGTCCCTGGGACCGCTCAACGGGAGATACGCAGTATTTT. Its translation is CASSPWDRSTGDTQYF. V usage is TRBV2 and J usage is TRBJ2-3; either TRBD1 or TRBD2 may supply D (5 bases each). CDR1 and CDR2 (germline): SNHLY, FYNNEI. The CDR3 loop spans 16 amino acids. V was trimmed by 5 bases and J by 5 bases, leaving 20 bases between them.

This clone showed up just a few times. Other DNA sequences in the same sample also yield this CDR3. CDR3 sequence reads: CASSQDLAGNTDTQYF. Written as DNA, the CDR3 is TGTGCCAGCAGCCAAGATTTAGCGGGGAACACAGATACGCAGTATTTT. The V and J genes are TRBV3-1 (or the pseudogene TRBV3-2) and TRBJ2-3; 8 nucleotides align to TRBD2. V lost 0 bases and J lost 2; bases outside the gene matches: 4. This CDR3 spans 16 amino acids. CDR1 and CDR2 (germline): LGHDT, YNNKEL (reference sequence).

The chain couples TRBV28 to TRBJ1-5, with no clear D. V was clipped by 7 bases and J by 2 bases, with 12 bases between them. This CDR3 has 14 residues. Germline CDR1 and CDR2: MDHEN and SYDVKM. The CDR3 DNA reads as TGTGCCAGCAAGGGCGGTGTAGGCAATCAGCCCCAGCATTTT. Encoded protein: CASKGGVGNQPQHF.

The chain joins TRBV6-5 to TRBJ1-5; unclear D gene. This CDR3 spans 14 amino acids. Germline CDR1 MNHEY, CDR2 SVGAGI. Between the trimmed V and J ends, which lost 4 bases and 4 bases, there was a span of 11 bases. The CDR3 DNA reads TGTGCCAGCAGTTGGTCAGAAGAAAATCAGCCCCAGCATTTT. It encodes CASSWSEENQPQHF.

DNA of the CDR3: TGTGCCAGTAGTGCCCGGGACGCCAACTATGGCTACACCTTC. Its translation is CASSARDANYGYTF. The V call is TRBV19, the J call TRBJ1-2; a weak D match, TRBD1 (5 bases). The germline V gene has CDR1 LNHDA and CDR2 SQIVND (reference sequence). Deletions cut 5 bases from V and 2 bases from J, with 12 bases between. The CDR3 is made up of 14 amino acids.

The CDR3 nucleotides read TGTGCCAGTAGTATAAAGGCGGGAGGGTTTTACGAGCAGTACTTC. Protein: CASSIKAGGFYEQYF. This chain joins TRBV19 and TRBJ2-7, with 9 bases identical to TRBD2. Trimming took 2 bases from V and 4 from J; bases not matched to a gene: 6. The V gene's germline CDR1 is LNHDA and CDR2 SQIVND (reference sequence). The CDR3 has 15 amino acids.

This chain links TRBV7-8 with TRBJ1-2; TRBD1 matches 10 bases. CDR1 and CDR2 (germline): SGHVS, FQNEAQ. Trimming removed 5 bases from V and 7 bases from J; junction bases left unmatched: 19. This CDR3 has 18 amino acids. The CDR3 coding sequence is TGTGCCAGCAGCCCCAACACCGAGAGGACAGGGGGACTTGGTGGCTACACCTTC. Amino acid sequence: CASSPNTERTGGLGGYTF. Combining the CDR3 with reference TRBV7-8 and TRBJ1-2 gives the whole variable domain GAGVSQSPRYKVAKRGQDVALRCDPISGHVSLFWYQQALGQGPEFLTYFQNEAQLDKSGLPSDRFFAERPEGSVSTLKIQRTQQEDSAVYLCASSPNTERTGGLGGYTFGSGTRLTVV.

The V call is TRBV4-1, the J call TRBJ1-1, with 10 bases fitting TRBD1. CDR3 length: 18 residues. V was pared by 0 bases and J by 2 bases, with 9 bases of the junction left unmatched. The germline gives CDR1 MGHRA, CDR2 YSYEKL. This CDR3 reads CASSQDPRDRGVNTEAFF. The CDR3, as DNA: TGCGCCAGCAGCCAAGACCCCCGGGACAGGGGCGTAAACACTGAAGCTTTCTTT.

The chain has TRBV7-9 and TRBJ2-7; 7 bases line up with TRBD2. This CDR3 is 14 amino acids long. CDR1 SEHNR and CDR2 FQNEAQ come from the germline V gene (reference sequence). V lost 4 bases to trimming and J lost 5 bases; unmatched junction nucleotides: 8. DNA of the CDR3: TGTGCCAGCAGCTGGGGAGGGGTTTACCACGAGCAGTACTTC. It specifies CASSWGGVYHEQYF. Full variable domain (outside the CDR3, taken from reference TRBV7-9 and TRBJ2-7): DTGVSQNPRHKITKRGQNVTFRCDPISEHNRLYWYRQTLGQGPEFLTYFQNEAQLEKSRLLSDRFSAERPKGSFSTLEIQRTEQGDSAMYLCASSWGGVYHEQYFGPGTRLTVT.